This T cell receptor beta chain originates from a study of T cell therapy after organ transplantation. Study in general: A median of 1.92 x 10^8 CMV-specific T cells was infused in 2 to 6 doses. Regarding the study as a whole: Post-therapy reconstitution appeared to include transferred and endogenous clonotypes.

Assay: immunoSEQ multiplex PCR; the TCRdb copy retains only in-frame clones and omits some. The sample has a few thousand clones; about 69% are singletons. The germline gives CDR1 SNHLY, CDR2 FYNNEI. V was pared by 4 bases and J by 0 bases, with 8 bases between. The CDR3 loop spans 14 amino acids. About this clone: What it binds is not known.

The sample's time point: 20-29 weeks after completion of therapy. V and J are TRBV2 and TRBJ2-3; D ambiguous. The clonotype comes from a human patient who had received a solid organ transplant and had CMV disease. Some T cells may be the graft donor's. Sequencing was performed on CD8+ T cells from blood, taken after autologous CMV-specific T cell therapy. The CDR3 is CASSGISSTDTQYF. CDR3 sequence (DNA): TGTGCCAGCAGTGGTATTTCTAGCACAGATACGCAGTATTTT.